This T cell receptor beta chain was recovered during a study of Tregs in tolerant kidney transplant recipients. The assay was immunoSEQ multiplex PCR, and TCRdb's table has in-frame clones only and misses some. This repertoire includes about 33,000 clones. The sequence was collected from a human donor who received a combined kidney and bone marrow transplant. The material sequenced was CD8+ T cells from blood, taken before the transplant.

Incomplete CDR3 DNA: TGTGCCAGCAGCTTGGGGGACTCGAACACTGAA. Translation gives CASSLGDSNTE. The full CDR3 sequence reads CASSLGDSNTEAFF. This chain links TRBV5-6 with TRBJ1-1, with D perhaps TRBD1 (5 bases). Coverage ceases 3 residues before the CDR3 finishes, and the germline J gene fills in the end. V was shortened by 0 bases and J by 1 base, with 7 bases between the two germline ends. The germline gives CDR1 SGHDT, CDR2 YYEEEE. CDR3 length: 14 amino acids.